This T cell receptor (beta chain) is drawn from a study of graft-versus-host responses after intestinal transplantation. Study as a whole: Anti-thymocyte globulin served as induction for all recipients, who then took tacrolimus and steroids for approximately three years.

For this clone: Its antigen is undetermined.

This table comes from immunoSEQ multiplex PCR, and its TCRdb copy is limited to in-frame clones, with some not included. The repertoire consists of 14,000 to 15,000 clones, with 90% to 95% occurring once and the leading ten covering roughly 0.71%. The CDR3 sequence is 14 residues long. Per germline, CDR1 ENHRY and CDR2 SYGVKD. V lost 6 bases, J lost 2 bases, and 11 bases lay in between. The study's findings and limits: In recipient marrow, GvH clones were found, and some appeared first in ileum or blood. Graft-donor T cell macrochimerism in patients accompanied high graft-versus-host to host-versus-graft clonal ratios in allografts. Early post-transplant HvG declines were associated with peak circulating GvH clone levels.

This chain joins TRBV10-3 and TRBJ2-1, with a possible D match to TRBD2 (6 bases). The sequencing here drew on PBMCs, taken 9 days after transplant. This receptor was identified in a human patient who received an intestinal transplant, so some T cells may come from the graft donor. DNA for the CDR3: TGTGCCATCAGCTTAGCGGAGCCCTACAATGAGCAGTTCTTC. Translated, it gives CAISLAEPYNEQFF.